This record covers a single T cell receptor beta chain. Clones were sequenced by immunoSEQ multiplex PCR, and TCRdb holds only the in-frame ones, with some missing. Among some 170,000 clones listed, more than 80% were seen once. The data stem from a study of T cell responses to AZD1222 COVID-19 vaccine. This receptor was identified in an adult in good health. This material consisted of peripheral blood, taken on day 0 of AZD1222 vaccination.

The CDR3 here is CASSRAGGTGELFF. The CDR3 DNA sequence: TGTGCCAGCAGCCGGGCAGGGGGCACCGGGGAGCTGTTTTTT. This sequence joins TRBV5-4 and TRBJ2-2, with 7 positions matching TRBD1. CDR1 is SGHNT and CDR2 is YYREEE in the germline V gene (reference sequence). Trimming at V came to 4 bases and at J to 4 bases, leaving 4 bases not matched to a gene. The CDR3 runs to 14 residues.